This T cell receptor (beta chain) was identified during a study of Ad26.COV2.S vaccination and SARS-CoV-2 variants. Treatment in this sample: some 19 received Ad26.COV2.S at low or high dose, single or two shots; 5 received placebo; per-sample allocation not given. All samples were drawn on day 63, counting from the first vaccine or placebo injection. Overall study findings and caveats: Compared with placebo recipients, vaccine recipients had higher spike-specific TCR breadth.

The CDR3 spans 11 residues. With 6 bases removed from V and 1 base from J, the gap between germline ends came to 3 bases. Per the germline V gene, CDR1 is SNHLY and CDR2 is FYNNEI. TCRdb keeps only in-frame clones here, not all; method: immunoSEQ multiplex PCR. The sample records 440,000 or so clones, 89% being singletons. As for this clone: The antigen remains undetermined.

This TCR derives from a person aged 18-65 years who received the Ad26.COV2.S COVID-19 vaccine or a placebo. This chain links TRBV2 with TRBJ1-1; no clear D gene. The sample consisted of peripheral blood, taken in a trial of Ad26.COV2.S vaccine versus placebo. The CDR3 region is CASRQNTEAFF. The CDR3 DNA reads TGTGCCAGCAGACAGAACACTGAAGCTTTCTTT.